The 23 T cell receptor beta chains in this list originate from one sample, sequenced in a study of shared clonotypes between healthy human individuals (dated by TCRdb to between 2020 and 2021). CD8 naive samples consisted of CD45RO-negative cells that were positively selected for CCR7, yielding a CD45RA+CCR7+ population without TemRA cells. The library was made by the immunoSEQ multiplex PCR assay. Here the immuneACCESS table is served through TCRdb, limited to in-frame sequences with V and J called. Missing clones are a known gap in these copies; in checked studies unresolved V genes cover under half, and the rest lacks a known reason. In all, the sample holds 1.5 million to 2.5 million clones, and around 96% of those were seen once. Approximately 1% of the sample belongs to the ten largest clones. Source material: naive CD8+ T cells sorted from blood. The cell subset or site label corresponds to: CD45RA+CCR7+. These receptors were collected from a man between 18 and 29 years old in good health.

Written as DNA, the CDR3 is TGTGCCAGCAGTTACTCGACAGCCGCGGAAGCTTTCTTT. Its translation is CASSYSTAAEAFF. The chain combines TRBV6-5 with TRBJ1-1, with D possibly TRBD1 on 5 matching bases. The germline V gene has CDR1 MNHEY and CDR2 SVGAGI. With 0 bases removed from V and 8 bases from J, the gap between germline ends came to 10 bases. The CDR3 extends over 13 amino acids.

The CDR3 DNA is TGCGCCAGCAGCTCGGCGTTAGGGGGGCAAGAGACCCAGTACTTC. Translating it yields CASSSALGGQETQYF. The chain employs TRBV5-1 and TRBJ2-5; TRBD1 or TRBD2 may be the D gene (6 bases each). V lost 3 bases and J lost 2, with 14 bases in between. The CDR3 consists of 15 residues. Germline loops: CDR1 SGHRS, CDR2 YFSETQ. The full variable domain, its missing parts supplied by reference TRBV5-1 and TRBJ2-5, is KAGVTQTPRYLIKTRGQQVTLSCSPISGHRSVSWYQQTPGQGLQFLFEYFSETQRNKGNFPGRFSGRQFSNSRSEMNVSTLELGDSALYLCASSSALGGQETQYFGPGTRLLVL.

J is TRBJ1-2 and V is TRBV25-1; D unclear. The CDR3 covers 14 residues. Germline V CDR1 and CDR2: MGHDK, SYGVNS. The V gene lost 1 base and the J gene lost 6 bases, with 12 bases spanning the gap. CDR3 in amino acids: CASSEFGGYHGYTF. The CDR3 DNA reads as TGTGCCAGCAGTGAATTTGGAGGGTATCATGGCTACACCTTC.

The chain carries TRBV7-8 and TRBJ1-5, with unresolved D. V dropped 3 bases and J dropped 0 bases, with 15 bases sitting between them. This CDR3 contains 17 residues. Per the germline V gene, CDR1 is SGHVS and CDR2 is FQNEAQ. CDR3 coding DNA: TGTGCCAGCAGCTTTAATCGGCGGGAGTATAGCAATCAGCCCCAGCATTTT. Protein: CASSFNRREYSNQPQHF.

V and J are TRBV9 and TRBJ2-7, with D possibly matching TRBD2 (6 bases). V dropped 4 bases and J dropped 5 bases, with 13 bases sitting between them. The germline V gene encodes CDR1 SGDLS and CDR2 YYNGEE. The CDR3 contains 13 residues. The CDR3 region is CASSLWGDDEQYF. The CDR3 DNA follows: TGTGCCAGCAGCCTCTGGGGGGACGACGAGCAGTACTTC.

V and J are TRBV9 and TRBJ2-3; TRBD1 or TRBD2 may be the D gene (5 bases each). Germline V CDR1 and CDR2: SGDLS, YYNGEE. V shed 0 bases and J shed 2 bases, with 7 bases lying between them. The CDR3 covers 14 residues. CDR3 protein: CASSVDGTTDTQYF. The CDR3 nucleotides read TGTGCCAGCAGCGTAGACGGGACCACAGATACGCAGTATTTT.

The chain's CDR3 is CASTLGTSLLDEQYF. The CDR3 nucleotides are TGTGCCAGCACCTTGGGGACTAGTTTGTTGGACGAGCAGTACTTC. The chain combines TRBV11-3 with TRBJ2-7; 8 positions match TRBD2. Trimming removed 7 bases from V and 5 bases from J; junction bases left unmatched: 13. CDR3 length equals 15 residues. Germline V gives CDR1 SGHNT, CDR2 YENEEA. The full variable domain, its missing parts supplied by reference TRBV11-3 and TRBJ2-7, is EAGVVQSPRYKIIEKKQPVAFWCNPISGHNTLYWYLQNLGQGPELLIRYENEEAVDDSQLPKDRFSAERLKGVDSTLKIQPAELGDSAVYLCASTLGTSLLDEQYFGPGTRLTVT.

This clone was found once. The chain carries TRBV27 and TRBJ2-1; no definite D call. The CDR3 covers 14 residues. The germline gives CDR1 MNHEY, CDR2 SMNVEV (reference sequence). Trimming left V 5 bases short and J 5 bases short, with 13 bases between. Written as DNA, the CDR3 is TGTGCCAGCAGTCCGTCGGACGTAGACAATGAGCAGTTCTTC. This translates into CASSPSDVDNEQFF.

The V call is TRBV7-8, the J call TRBJ2-7; D is tentatively TRBD1 or TRBD2 (6 bases each). V lost 1 base and J 0 bases, leaving 13 bases between the germline ends. The CDR3 is 16 amino acids. CDR1 is SGHVS and CDR2 is FQNEAQ in the germline V gene. The CDR3 nucleotides read TGTGCCAGCAGCTTAGGGGGGGACACCTACTCCTACGAGCAGTACTTC. Translation: CASSLGGDTYSYEQYF.

The V call is TRBV12-5, the J call TRBJ2-2; D remains unclear. V was cut by 1 base and J by 3 bases, with 18 bases left in between. The germline CDR1 and CDR2 sequences are LGHNT and FRNRAP. The CDR3 sequence is 18 residues long. The CDR3 spells CASGLGLEGLRDTGELFF. The CDR3 DNA reads as TGTGCTAGTGGTTTGGGACTTGAAGGGCTTCGAGACACCGGGGAGCTGTTTTTT. Looking up the rest from reference TRBV12-5 and TRBJ2-2 gives the full variable domain: DARVTQTPRHKVTEMGQEVTMRCQPILGHNTVFWYRQTMMQGLELLAYFRNRAPLDDSGMPKDRFSAEMPDATLATLKIQPSEPRDSAVYFCASGLGLEGLRDTGELFFGEGSRLTVL.

This clone was seen only a few times. This CDR3 is also generated by other DNA sequences in the sample. The chain links TRBV7-9 to TRBJ2-2; D gene unclear. This CDR3 spans 12 amino acids. CDR1 and CDR2 (germline): SEHNR, FQNEAQ (reference sequence). The germline V and J ends were trimmed by 2 bases and 5 bases, with 3 bases remaining between them. Here the CDR3 DNA reads TGTGCCAGCAGCTTATTTACCGGGGAGCTGTTTTTT. Protein: CASSLFTGELFF.

Points on this clone: Other DNA sequences in this specimen translate into the identical CDR3. This chain uses TRBV2 with TRBJ2-5; weak D call: TRBD2 (5 bases). The CDR3 runs 12 residues. Germline CDR1 is SNHLY and CDR2 is FYNNEI. The V end was cut by 6 bases, the J end by 1 base, with 6 bases between. The CDR3 nucleotides read TGTGCCAGCAGCGGGATCCAAGAGACCCAGTACTTC. Translation: CASSGIQETQYF.

This clone was seen a single time. The chain couples TRBV7-8 to TRBJ2-7; 7 bases fit TRBD1. Germline lookup yields CDR1 SGHVS and CDR2 FQNEAQ. The CDR3 runs to 17 residues. V gave up 1 base and J gave up 2 bases; unmatched junction bases: 11. CDR3 region: CASSLGYVGTDPYEQYF. The DNA of the CDR3 is TGTGCCAGCAGCTTAGGATATGTAGGGACAGATCCCTACGAGCAGTACTTC.

This sequence joins TRBV4-1 and TRBJ2-5; D not certain. The CDR3 has 13 residues. Per the germline V gene, CDR1 is MGHRA and CDR2 is YSYEKL. Trimming took off 4 bases at V and 2 bases at J, with 8 bases between the two ends. This chain's CDR3 is CASSLGRQETQYF. CDR3 nucleotides: TGCGCCAGCAGCCTCGGACGTCAAGAGACCCAGTACTTC.

The chain employs TRBV9 and TRBJ2-3, with unresolved D. V shed 0 bases and J shed 0 bases, with 8 bases lying between them. Germline V gene data show CDR1 as SGDLS and CDR2 as YYNGEE. The CDR3 is 15 residues long. The CDR3 spells CASSVGEGSTDTQYF. CDR3 nucleotides: TGTGCCAGCAGCGTAGGGGAAGGTAGCACAGATACGCAGTATTTT.

This chain links TRBV9 with TRBJ1-1; D is unclear. CDR3 length: 14 residues. The germline V gene encodes CDR1 SGDLS and CDR2 YYNGEE. The V and J ends lost 3 bases and 1 base respectively, with 10 bases between them. CDR3 nucleotide sequence: TGTGCCAGCAGCGAGGACGGGCGGAACACTGAAGCTTTCTTT. This sequence encodes CASSEDGRNTEAFF.

The chain links TRBV29-1 to TRBJ2-7; D call uncertain. V lost 3 bases to trimming and J lost 0 bases, with 9 bases between them. The CDR3 totals 13 residues. Germline V lookup: CDR1 SQVTM, CDR2 ANQGSEA. CDR3 loop: CSVETDISYEQYF. The CDR3 region has the DNA TGCAGCGTTGAGACGGATATCTCCTACGAGCAGTACTTC.

This chain connects TRBV4-1 to TRBJ2-3; D not resolved. Germline loops: CDR1 MGHRA, CDR2 YSYEKL. This CDR3 region has 13 residues. V was pared by 4 bases and J by 6 bases, with 11 bases between. The CDR3 loop is CASSPSTGDTQYF. CDR3 DNA sequence: TGCGCCAGCAGCCCAAGTACCGGGGATACGCAGTATTTT.

The rearrangement uses TRBV7-9 and TRBJ1-1, with D hard to call. The CDR3 spans 14 residues. CDR1 and CDR2 (germline): SEHNR, FQNEAQ (reference sequence). Trimming took off 7 bases at V and 3 bases at J, with 15 bases between the two ends. The CDR3 nucleotides are TGTGCCAGCAACCCTCCCGACACCCACACTGAAGCTTTCTTT. As protein: CASNPPDTHTEAFF.

The chain joins TRBV19 to TRBJ2-5; the match to TRBD2 covers 8 bases. With 10 bases clipped from V and 5 bases from J, the junction kept 9 bases outside the gene matches. Germline CDR1 and CDR2: LNHDA and SQIVND (reference sequence). The CDR3 runs 13 residues. CDR3 nucleotides: TGTGCCACCGAAAGCGGGAGTCGGGAGACCCAGTACTTC. Translation gives CATESGSRETQYF.

This chain links TRBV4-3 with TRBJ2-3; D not certain. Germline assignment: CDR1 LGHNA and CDR2 YSLEER. Trimming removed 1 base at V and 2 bases at J, with 7 bases between. The CDR3 is 14 amino acids. The CDR3 is CASSQGATTDTQYF. The DNA of the CDR3 is TGCGCCAGCAGCCAAGGGGCCACCACAGATACGCAGTATTTT.

A word on this clone: Additional DNA sequences in this sample encode the identical CDR3. This sequence joins TRBV9 and TRBJ2-5; unclear D gene. CDR1 and CDR2 (germline): SGDLS, YYNGEE. There are 13 residues in the CDR3. V was shortened by 0 bases and J by 3 bases, with 6 bases between the two germline ends. The CDR3 spells CASSVGGEETQYF. The CDR3 nucleotides read TGTGCCAGCAGCGTAGGAGGAGAAGAGACCCAGTACTTC.

This clone was detected only once. V usage is TRBV7-9 and J usage is TRBJ1-1; 9 nucleotides match TRBD1. The V segment lost 1 base and the J segment 7 bases; nucleotides outside the gene matches: 13. The CDR3 loop spans 17 amino acids. Germline V lookup: CDR1 SEHNR, CDR2 FQNEAQ (reference sequence). DNA for the CDR3: TGTGCCAGCAGCTTAGATGCCGGGACAGGGCACACTATTGAAGCTTTCTTT. Translated, it gives CASSLDAGTGHTIEAFF.